This T cell receptor (beta chain) was captured by sequencing in a study of shared clonotypes between healthy human individuals. CD8 memory combined CD45RO+ cells with CCR7-negative CD45RA+ TemRA cells. The study, taken as a whole, reports: Represented diversity, genetic and exposure-history alike, was limited by few donors. Generally, naive subsets (rather than memory subsets) showed larger estimated richness.

This clone was counted once. Its antigen is unidentified. The V gene end was trimmed by 4 bases and the J gene end by 3 bases; junction bases not matched to a gene: 11. This CDR3 comprises 15 residues. Germline V gene data show CDR1 as SQVTM and CDR2 as ANQGSEA. Authors' methods: Quality scores were absent from the junction-only immunoSEQ sequences, so filtering differed. TCRdb's table, derived via immunoSEQ multiplex PCR, lists solely in-frame clones and lacks some. V and J calls and clone size are those listed in that table; D and trimming were worked out from the DNA. The table records under 130,000 clones, 67% of them present only once.

This clonotype was obtained from a woman aged 25 to 39 in good health. The V call is TRBV29-1, the J call TRBJ2-7; 8 nucleotides line up with TRBD2. The sequenced sample was memory CD8+ T cells sorted from blood. The subset here: CD45RO+ cells pooled with CCR7-negative TemRA cells. The DNA for the CDR3 is TGCAGCGTTGCGGTAGGGGGACTAGTAGGCTACGAGCAGTACTTC. Protein: CSVAVGGLVGYEQYF.